These 24 T cell receptor beta chains came from one sample sequenced in a study of blood T cell repertoires in COVID-19 (dated by TCRdb to about 2020). Receptor amplification or capture employed the immunoSEQ multiplex PCR assay. What TCRdb holds here is the immuneACCESS table cut down to in-frame rearrangements. Part of the clones is not present; checked against another copy, under half of the missing clones reflect an unresolved V gene, and the others are unexplained. This sample lists 300,000 or so clones; about nine tenths were detected once. The ten largest clones take up roughly 2.6% of the sample. Input material: PBMCs or T cells enriched from blood (not recorded which). The receptors originated from a man in his 60s who had recovered from COVID-19.

The chain combines TRBV7-9 with TRBJ2-2; TRBD1 might be the D (6 bases). V gave up 3 bases and J gave up 0 bases, with 14 bases separating them. The CDR3 has 17 residues. Germline V gene sequence: CDR1 SEHNR, CDR2 FQNEAQ (reference sequence). The CDR3 loop is CASSFPLEGANTGELFF. DNA of the CDR3: TGTGCCAGCAGCTTTCCCCTCGAGGGGGCGAACACCGGGGAGCTGTTTTTT. Full variable domain (missing parts from reference TRBV7-9 and TRBJ2-2): DTGVSQNPRHKITKRGQNVTFRCDPISEHNRLYWYRQTLGQGPEFLTYFQNEAQLEKSRLLSDRFSAERPKGSFSTLEIQRTEQGDSAMYLCASSFPLEGANTGELFFGEGSRLTVL.

The chain joins TRBV28 to TRBJ2-7; no firm D call. Trimming removed 4 bases at V and 4 bases at J, with 5 bases between. The CDR3 spans 11 residues. Germline V gene sequence: CDR1 MDHEN, CDR2 SYDVKM. The CDR3 bases are TGTGCCAGCAGTTCGGTGTACGAGCAGTACTTC. Amino acid sequence: CASSSVYEQYF. The full variable domain, its missing parts supplied by reference TRBV28 and TRBJ2-7, is DVKVTQSSRYLVKRTGEKVFLECVQDMDHENMFWYRQDPGLGLRLIYFSYDVKMKEKGDIPEGYSVSREKKERFSLILESASTNQTSMYLCASSSVYEQYFGPGTRLTVT.

The J gene is TRBJ1-1, the V gene TRBV30, with TRBD1 matching over 10 bases. The V segment lost 5 bases and the J segment 4 bases; nucleotides outside the gene matches: 4. CDR3 length equals 13 residues. Per the germline V gene, CDR1 is GTSNPN and CDR2 is SVGIG (reference sequence). CDR3 sequence (DNA): TGTGCCTGGGGGACAGGGGTTACCACTGAAGCTTTCTTT. This sequence encodes CAWGTGVTTEAFF.

The J gene is TRBJ2-1, the V gene TRBV29-1; tentative D call: TRBD2 (5 bases). Trimming took 4 bases from V and 9 from J, leaving 7 bases between them. Germline V gene lookup returns CDR1 SQVTM and CDR2 ANQGSEA. The CDR3 loop spans 10 amino acids. The CDR3 region is CSVALVEQFF. Here the CDR3 DNA reads TGCAGCGTTGCACTAGTTGAGCAGTTCTTC.

V gene TRBV5-4 combines with J gene TRBJ2-3; 12 positions agree with TRBD2. Germline V CDR1 and CDR2: SGHNT, YYREEE (reference sequence). The CDR3 covers 15 residues. V gave up 3 bases and J gave up 5 bases; unmatched junction bases: 4. In nucleotides, the CDR3 is TGTGCCAGCAGCTCCCTAGCGGGGGGGTTAGATACGCAGTATTTT. Translated: CASSSLAGGLDTQYF.

The chain couples TRBV19 to TRBJ2-5, with 10 bases that match TRBD2. This CDR3 is 14 amino acids long. The germline V gene encodes CDR1 LNHDA and CDR2 SQIVND (reference sequence). Losses at the gene ends were 7 bases for V and 4 bases for J; bases not matched to a gene: 6. For the CDR3, the DNA is TGTGCCAGTACGGAGCGGGGGGGCGGAGAGACCCAGTACTTC. Encoded protein: CASTERGGGETQYF.

The rearrangement uses TRBV7-2 and TRBJ1-2; TRBD1 is a possible D gene (6 bases). The germline gives CDR1 SGHTA, CDR2 FQGNSA. Trimming cost V 3 bases and J 2 bases, with 7 bases left between them. This CDR3 comprises 13 residues. The CDR3 region is CASSFQGNYGYTF. In DNA form, the CDR3 reads TGTGCCAGCAGCTTTCAGGGGAACTATGGCTACACCTTC.

This rearrangement joins TRBV6-2 or TRBV6-3 to TRBJ1-5; 8 bases are shared with TRBD1. The junction had 8 bases not matched to a gene; V was cut back by 6 bases and J by 4 bases. CDR3 length: 15 amino acids. CDR1 and CDR2 from the germline V gene are MNHEY and SVGEGT. CDR3 nucleotides: TGTGCCAGCAGCTCGCGGACAGGGACAAATCAGCCCCAGCATTTT. Its protein is CASSSRTGTNQPQHF.

This rearrangement joins TRBV5-1 to TRBJ1-1, with unresolved D. The length of the CDR3 is 15 residues. The V gene's germline CDR1 is SGHRS and CDR2 YFSETQ. V was clipped by 0 bases and J by 4 bases, with 13 bases between them. This CDR3 reads CASSLEGGRTTEAFF. The DNA for the CDR3 is TGCGCCAGCAGCTTGGAGGGAGGGAGGACCACTGAAGCTTTCTTT.

This chain joins TRBV5-1 and TRBJ2-5, with D hard to call. Trimming pared 1 base from V and 4 bases from J, leaving 8 bases between. Germline assignment: CDR1 SGHRS and CDR2 YFSETQ. This CDR3 has 13 residues. CDR3 region: CASSLKSGETQYF. CDR3 coding DNA: TGCGCCAGCAGCTTGAAGAGTGGAGAGACCCAGTACTTC.

The V gene is TRBV2, the J gene TRBJ2-7, with D tentatively TRBD1 (5 bases). Germline V CDR1 and CDR2: SNHLY, FYNNEI. The CDR3 totals 12 residues. V was clipped by 6 bases and J by 2 bases, with 8 bases between them. In nucleotides, the CDR3 is TGTGCCAGCAGAGAACAGGCCTACGAGCAGTACTTC. Translating gives CASREQAYEQYF.

The count of this clone is one. V is TRBV5-1 and J is TRBJ1-3; the D gene is possibly TRBD1 (6 bases). Germline CDR1 and CDR2: SGHRS and YFSETQ. The CDR3 consists of 14 residues. Trimming pared 4 bases from V and 3 bases from J, leaving 11 bases between. The CDR3 DNA reads as TGCGCCAGCAGCGTAACAGGGAGTGGAAACACCATATATTTT. This sequence encodes CASSVTGSGNTIYF.

This clone was counted ten times or more. V is TRBV7-8 and J is TRBJ1-3, with D tentatively TRBD1 (5 bases). The CDR3 runs 18 residues. Germline values: CDR1 SGHVS, CDR2 FQNEAQ. V was shortened by 1 base and J by 4 bases, with 20 bases between the two germline ends. The CDR3 reads CASSLGPLSRVKGNTIYF. In nucleotides, the CDR3 is TGTGCCAGCAGCTTAGGTCCTCTTTCCAGGGTGAAAGGAAACACCATATATTTT. Variable domain in full (rest from reference TRBV7-8 and TRBJ1-3): GAGVSQSPRYKVAKRGQDVALRCDPISGHVSLFWYQQALGQGPEFLTYFQNEAQLDKSGLPSDRFFAERPEGSVSTLKIQRTQQEDSAVYLCASSLGPLSRVKGNTIYFGEGSWLTVV.

V and J are TRBV18 and TRBJ2-3, with 11 bases identical to TRBD2. This CDR3 spans 19 amino acids. V shed 3 bases and J 0 bases; nucleotides not matched to a gene: 11. Germline V gene lookup returns CDR1 KGHSH and CDR2 LQKENI. The CDR3 loop is CASSPQDLAGGSSTDTQYF. The CDR3 DNA is TGTGCCAGCTCACCCCAGGACCTAGCGGGAGGCTCTAGCACAGATACGCAGTATTTT.

The rearrangement links TRBV7-9 to TRBJ2-3, with D tentatively TRBD2 (6 bases). The CDR3 totals 15 residues. The V gene lost 3 bases and the J gene lost 4 bases, with 14 bases spanning the gap. The V gene's germline CDR1 is SEHNR and CDR2 FQNEAQ (reference sequence). The CDR3 loop reads CASSLLGGPADTQYF. Here the CDR3 DNA reads TGTGCCAGCAGCTTGTTAGGAGGGCCAGCAGATACGCAGTATTTT.

The chain couples TRBV6-5 to TRBJ1-5; 9 nucleotides line up with TRBD1. J was trimmed by 7 bases and V by 6 bases; bases with no gene match: 4. CDR1 is MNHEY and CDR2 is SVGAGI in the germline V gene. The CDR3 is 13 amino acids. The CDR3 sequence: CASSRTGVQPQHF. In nucleotides, the CDR3 is TGTGCCAGCAGCAGGACAGGGGTACAGCCCCAGCATTTT.

To note about this clone: Other DNA sequences in the same sample also yield this CDR3. The rearrangement joins TRBV29-1 to TRBJ1-1, with 7 bases aligning to TRBD1. Trimming cost V 6 bases and J 2 bases; bases outside gene matches: 3. CDR1 is SQVTM, CDR2 ANQGSEA, per germline. The CDR3 has 12 residues. The CDR3 bases are TGCAGCGTCCGGACAGGAAACACTGAAGCTTTCTTT. Translated, it gives CSVRTGNTEAFF. Full variable domain (missing parts from reference TRBV29-1 and TRBJ1-1): SAVISQKPSRDICQRGTSLTIQCQVDSQVTMMFWYRQQPGQSLTLIATANQGSEATYESGFVIDKFPISRPNLTFSTLTVSNMSPEDSSIYLCSVRTGNTEAFFGQGTRLTVV.

This sequence joins TRBV7-3 and TRBJ2-3; 12 nucleotides match TRBD2. The CDR3 contains 15 residues. The germline V gene encodes CDR1 SGHTA and CDR2 FQGTGA. After removal of 3 bases from V and 5 bases from J, the junction contained 3 bases not matched to a gene. The CDR3 spells CASSLTSGGLDTQYF. CDR3 DNA: TGTGCCAGCAGCTTGACTAGCGGGGGCCTAGATACGCAGTATTTT.

In this sample, this clone turned up a few times. The V call is TRBV5-6, the J call TRBJ2-5; 8 bases line up with TRBD1. The CDR3 extends over 14 amino acids. V shed 4 bases, J shed 9 bases, and the junction held 11 bases outside the gene matches. In germline, CDR1 is SGHDT, CDR2 YYEEEE. The CDR3 DNA reads TGTGCCAGCAGCCTACCCGACAGGGGTCAGGCCCAGTACTTC. This codes for CASSLPDRGQAQYF.

The genes are TRBV6-5 and TRBJ1-1; D may be TRBD1 (6 bases). The CDR3 sequence is 14 residues long. Trimming shortened V by 3 bases and J by 5 bases, and 13 bases separated the two germline ends. Germline V lookup: CDR1 MNHEY, CDR2 SVGAGI. DNA of the CDR3: TGTGCCAGCAGTTATAGGCAGGGGCTAACTGAAGCTTTCTTT. It specifies CASSYRQGLTEAFF.

The chain links TRBV3-1 (or the pseudogene TRBV3-2) to TRBJ1-1; TRBD1 might be the D (5 bases). The ends were cut back, 4 bases at V and 2 bases at J, with 11 bases in the middle. CDR1 LGHDT and CDR2 YNNKEL come from the germline V gene (reference sequence). CDR3 length: 14 amino acids. CDR3 sequence reads: CASSLTDFNTEAFF. The CDR3 bases are TGTGCCAGCAGCCTGACAGATTTTAACACTGAAGCTTTCTTT.

This clone was seen once. The chain links TRBV6-4 to TRBJ1-6; TRBD1 aligns across 12 bases. Germline V CDR1 and CDR2: MRHNA, SNTAGT. This CDR3 is built from 14 residues. The V gene end was trimmed by 3 bases and the J gene end by 9 bases; junction bases not matched to a gene: 0. The DNA of the CDR3 is TGTGCCAGCAGTGAGGGACAGGGGGCTTCACCCCTCCACTTT. This translates into CASSEGQGASPLHF.

This clone was seen just once. CDR3 protein: CASGLGRGYEQYF. DNA for the CDR3: TGTGCCAGTGGGCTTGGCAGGGGCTACGAGCAGTACTTC. The genes are TRBV28 and TRBJ2-7, with TRBD1 as a possible D gene (6 bases). Germline V gene lookup returns CDR1 MDHEN and CDR2 SYDVKM. Trimming pared 9 bases from V and 3 bases from J, leaving 15 bases between. The CDR3 covers 13 residues.

The rearrangement uses TRBV25-1 and TRBJ1-2, with 9 positions matching TRBD1. With V trimmed by 1 base and J by 6 bases, 3 bases remained unmatched. Per the germline V gene, CDR1 is MGHDK and CDR2 is SYGVNS. The CDR3 consists of 14 residues. The CDR3: CASSELDRGHGYTF. Written as DNA, the CDR3 is TGTGCCAGCAGTGAATTGGACAGGGGACATGGCTACACCTTC.